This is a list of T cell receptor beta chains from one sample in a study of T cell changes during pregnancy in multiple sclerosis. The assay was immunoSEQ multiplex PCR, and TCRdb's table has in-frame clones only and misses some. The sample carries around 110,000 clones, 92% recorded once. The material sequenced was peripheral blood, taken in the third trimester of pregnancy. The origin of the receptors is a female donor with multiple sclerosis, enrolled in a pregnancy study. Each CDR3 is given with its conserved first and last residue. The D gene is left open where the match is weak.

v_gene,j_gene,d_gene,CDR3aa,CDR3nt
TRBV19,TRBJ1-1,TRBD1,CASSRYNRGQDTEAFF,TGTGCCAGTAGTAGATATAACAGGGGTCAGGACACTGAAGCTTTCTTT
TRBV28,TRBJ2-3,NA,CASSPVGTDTQYF,TGTGCCAGCAGCCCGGTCGGCACAGATACGCAGTATTTT
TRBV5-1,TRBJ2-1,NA,CASSFDSSYNEQFF,TGCGCCAGCAGCTTTGACAGTTCCTACAATGAGCAGTTCTTC
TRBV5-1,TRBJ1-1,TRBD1,CASSQTPNRGGNTEAFF,TGCGCCAGCAGCCAGACCCCGAACAGGGGCGGAAACACTGAAGCTTTCTTT
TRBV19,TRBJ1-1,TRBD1,CASSNDGQVMNTEAFF,TGTGCCAGTAGTAACGACGGACAGGTCATGAACACTGAAGCTTTCTTT
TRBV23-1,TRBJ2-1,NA,CASSQSKGVSSYNEQFF,TGCGCCAGCAGTCAATCGAAGGGGGTGAGCTCCTACAATGAGCAGTTCTTC
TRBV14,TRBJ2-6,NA,CASSQATALVANVLTF,TGTGCCAGCAGCCAAGCAACAGCTCTGGTGGCCAACGTCCTGACTTTC
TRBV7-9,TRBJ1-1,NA,CASSLARKNTEAFF,TGTGCCAGCAGCTTAGCGCGAAAGAACACTGAAGCTTTCTTT
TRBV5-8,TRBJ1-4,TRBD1,CASSLAVGRGFSEKLFF,TGTGCCAGCAGCTTGGCGGTGGGCAGGGGGTTCAGTGAAAAACTGTTTTTT
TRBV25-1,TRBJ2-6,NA,CASSERSGANVLTF,TGTGCCAGCAGTGAGAGATCTGGGGCCAACGTCCTGACTTTC